This TCR beta chain was captured by sequencing in a study of Graves' ophthalmopathy and Graves' hyperthyroidism. Study-level information: Samples of peripheral blood were obtained at initial diagnosis, prior to treatment of any kind.

Overall study results and limits: For predicting ophthalmopathy progression, the model had roughly 70% sensitivity and 72% to 75% specificity.

RNA transcripts yielded amplified TCR beta CDR3 regions. The authors performed first-round RT-PCR with HTBI primers and then a second-round multiplex PCR. Each CDR3 protein is one row after TCRdb ran MiXCR on the multiplex PCR reads. Of some 200,000 distinct CDR3 sequences in the sample, roughly 29% are singletons; the top ten hold 8.5% to 9.5%. Ophthalmopathy was moderately-to-severely active, CAS at least 3, NOSPECS at least 4, lasting under 3 months. Researchers turned away patients with other autoimmune diseases, uncontrolled infections, pregnancy or lactation. The CDR3 runs 12 residues. Germline loops: CDR1 SQVTM, CDR2 ANQGSEA. The V gene lost 5 bases and the J gene lost 4 bases, with 11 bases spanning the gap. The table lists this clonotype with many counts. Its antigen remains unidentified.

This chain uses TRBV29-1 with TRBJ1-1, with D perhaps matching TRBD1 (6 bases). The sequence derives from a man aged 50 to 60 with Graves' ophthalmopathy. Sequencing was performed on peripheral blood. The CDR3: CSVPGEGTEAFF. As DNA, the CDR3 is TGCAGCGTTCCAGGGGAAGGCACTGAAGCTTTCTTT.